The next 3 T cell receptor beta chains were all read from a single sample in a study of beta chain features in type 1 diabetes. Overall study results and limits: Type 1 diabetes patients had moderately but significantly shorter TCRB CDR3s in all four CD4+ subsets.

The investigators reverse transcribed all of the isolated RNA, so they sequenced expressed TCRB transcripts. Generated by immunoSEQ multiplex PCR, the TCRdb table keeps only in-frame clones and is missing some. The sample consists of 680,000 or so clones, around 15% of them appearing once. These receptors have no identified antigens. Sequencing used naive CD4+ T cells from blood. The receptors were sampled from a man in his late teens or twenties with type 1 diabetes.

CDR3 coding DNA: TGCGCCAGCAGCCCTCCCGCGGACAGGGAGAACTATGGCTACACCTTC. It specifies CASSPPADRENYGYTF. V gene TRBV4-1 combines with J gene TRBJ1-2; 8 nucleotides match TRBD1. Germline CDR1 reads MGHRA; CDR2 reads YSYEKL. The CDR3 covers 16 residues. Unmatched junction bases numbered 9, after V lost 4 bases and J lost 2 bases.

This clone was recorded a few times. The CDR3: CAWSPRTPSYEQYF. CDR3 bases: TGTGCCTGGAGTCCAAGGACCCCCTCCTACGAGCAGTACTTC. The chain carries TRBV30 and TRBJ2-7; no clear D gene. The CDR3 sequence is 14 residues long. The germline V and J ends were trimmed by 2 bases and 0 bases, with 11 bases remaining between them. Germline lookup yields CDR1 GTSNPN and CDR2 SVGIG (reference sequence).

This clone came up a few times. J is TRBJ1-2 and V is TRBV14; 7 nucleotides align to TRBD1. Germline values: CDR1 SGHDN, CDR2 FVKESK. The CDR3 sequence is 17 residues long. Germline trimming cut 3 bases from V and 1 base from J; bases unmatched to any gene: 11. In DNA, the CDR3 is TGTGCCAGCAGCCAGCTTCCGGGACAGCTCTTTAACTATGGCTACACCTTC. The encoded protein is CASSQLPGQLFNYGYTF.